Below, 9 T cell receptor beta chains from the same sample are listed, as sequenced in a study of long-term antiretroviral therapy in people with HIV. Assay version v3.0 of immunoSEQ was used, and it was run at survey level. Repertoires were generated with immunoSEQ multiplex PCR, while TCRdb's copy carries only in-frame clones and drops some. The table shows some 29,000 clones, with about nine tenths occurring only once. The sequenced sample was unsorted PBMCs, obtained 3.2 years before starting antiretroviral therapy. These receptors all come from a man between 50 and 59 years old with HIV.

This chain links TRBV19 with TRBJ2-7; TRBD1 aligns across 12 bases. CDR1 is LNHDA, CDR2 SQIVND, per germline (reference sequence). The V gene end was trimmed by 5 bases and the J gene end by 5 bases; junction bases not matched to a gene: 4. The CDR3 totals 14 residues. CDR3 sequence (DNA): TGTGCCAGTAGTTTCGGGACAGGGGGCCACGAGCAGTACTTC. Protein product: CASSFGTGGHEQYF.

The rearrangement links TRBV5-4 to TRBJ2-3; 12 bases fit TRBD2. With V trimmed by 4 bases and J by 10 bases, 19 bases remained unmatched. The CDR3 extends over 18 amino acids. CDR1 is SGHNT, CDR2 YYREEE, per germline (reference sequence). The CDR3 loop is CASSPSGTSGLDPLAQYF. The CDR3 DNA follows: TGTGCCAGCAGCCCGTCGGGGACTAGCGGGTTAGACCCCTTGGCGCAGTATTTT.

This chain connects TRBV4-3 to TRBJ1-4; D is ambiguous. Germline loops: CDR1 LGHNA, CDR2 YSLEER. Trimming shortened V by 1 base and J by 8 bases, and 8 bases separated the two germline ends. This CDR3 has 13 amino acids. The CDR3 region is CASSQVGREKLFF. The CDR3 DNA sequence: TGCGCCAGCAGCCAAGTCGGTCGCGAAAAACTGTTTTTT.

V gene TRBV5-4 combines with J gene TRBJ2-2, with a possible D match to TRBD2 (5 bases). V lost 3 bases and J lost 0, with 12 bases in between. CDR1 is SGHNT, CDR2 YYREEE, per germline (reference sequence). CDR3 length equals 16 residues. In nucleotides, the CDR3 is TGTGCCAGCAGCTCCTTTCGCGGGTCGAACACCGGGGAGCTGTTTTTT. Translated: CASSSFRGSNTGELFF.

The chain has TRBV7-2 and TRBJ2-5, with a weak D call TRBD2 (7 bases). Trimming took off 5 bases at V and 1 base at J, with 17 bases between the two ends. The CDR3 is made up of 16 amino acids. Germline V CDR1 and CDR2: SGHTA, FQGNSA. CDR3 residues: CASSLGRGEGQETQYF. In DNA, the CDR3 is TGTGCCAGCAGCCTGGGGAGGGGGGAAGGCCAAGAGACCCAGTACTTC.

The rearrangement links TRBV11-3 to TRBJ1-2, with D maybe TRBD1 (6 bases). From germline, CDR1 is SGHNT and CDR2 YENEEA. The CDR3 length is 15 residues. Trimming stripped 4 bases from V and 4 bases from J, with 16 bases between. CDR3: CASSSGDRAAYGYTF. CDR3 sequence (DNA): TGTGCCAGCAGCTCAGGGGATCGGGCGGCCTATGGCTACACCTTC.

About this clone: The same CDR3 arises from other DNA sequences in this sample as well. This CDR3 reads CSGGGTEAFF. The CDR3 nucleotides are TGCAGTGGGGGGGGGACTGAAGCTTTCTTT. The chain recombines TRBV29-1 with TRBJ1-1, with D tentatively TRBD1 (5 bases). This CDR3 is built from 10 residues. Germline CDR1 reads SQVTM; CDR2 reads ANQGSEA.

The V and J genes are TRBV7-9 and TRBJ2-3, with no clear D. CDR3 length: 11 residues. Germline V gene sequence: CDR1 SEHNR, CDR2 FQNEAQ (reference sequence). With 3 bases removed from V and 6 bases from J, the gap between germline ends came to 4 bases. The CDR3 region is CASSFSDTQYF. CDR3 bases: TGTGCCAGCAGCTTCTCGGATACGCAGTATTTT.

The rearrangement joins TRBV10-1 to TRBJ2-5; D possibly uses TRBD1 or TRBD2 (5 bases each). Germline CDR1 and CDR2: WNHNN and SYGVQD (reference sequence). V lost 0 bases, J lost 2 bases, and 13 bases lay in between. The CDR3 runs to 16 residues. Here the CDR3 reads CASSESDGTQQETQYF. The CDR3 nucleotides are TGCGCCAGCAGTGAGTCGGACGGGACGCAGCAAGAGACCCAGTACTTC.